Listed below are T cell receptor beta chains from one sample, sequenced in a study of CD8 T cells in Susac syndrome. TCRdb re-derived calls from the immunoSEQ multiplex PCR reads in MiXCR, one entry per CDR3 protein. The data hold about 150,000 distinct CDR3 sequences, with roughly 95% observed a single time. Material for sequencing was CD4+ T cells from PBMCs. These receptors all stem from a human donor with Susac syndrome. Both conserved end residues are part of each CDR3. A D gene is named only where the DNA matches it firmly. Only part of the rows carry a size: once, few, many, or a class if the clone is expanded.

D	length	J	size	V	DNA	CDR3
.	13	TRBJ1-2	.	TRBV6-2/TRBV6-3	TGTGCCAGCAGCCTGGGAGCTAACTATGGCTACACCTTC	CASSLGANYGYTF
TRBD1	13	TRBJ2-1	.	TRBV5-5	TGTGCCAGCAGCTCCGGGACAGGCATCGAGCAGTTCTTC	CASSSGTGIEQFF
.	11	TRBJ1-5	.	TRBV18	TGTGCCAGCTCACAGGACGGCTCCCAGCATTTT	CASSQDGSQHF
TRBD2	15	TRBJ2-5	.	TRBV4-2	TGTGCCAGCAGCCAAAGCGGGGGGGCCCAAGAGACCCAGTACTTC	CASSQSGGAQETQYF
.	13	TRBJ2-1	.	TRBV12-5	TGTGCTAGTGGCTTGACGGCCTACAATGAGCAGTTCTTC	CASGLTAYNEQFF
.	14	TRBJ1-6	.	TRBV7-9	TGTGCCAGCAGCTCCGCCGAATTCAATTCACCCCTCCACTTT	CASSSAEFNSPLHF
TRBD1	14	TRBJ1-5	.	TRBV3-1	TGTGCCAGCAGCCAAGGGCAGGGGGGGCAGCCCCAGCATTTT	CASSQGQGGQPQHF
.	15	TRBJ2-3	.	TRBV4-2	TGTGCCAGCAGCCAAGATCCGGAGGCACAAGATACGCAGTATTTT	CASSQDPEAQDTQYF
TRBD1	14	TRBJ1-2	.	TRBV4-2	TGTGCCAGCAGCGAATCCACAGGGGTCTATGGCTACACCTTC	CASSESTGVYGYTF
.	13	TRBJ2-1	.	TRBV3-1	TGTGCCAGCAGCCAAGAAGGTGCGGATGAGCAGTTCTTC	CASSQEGADEQFF
.	13	TRBJ1-5	once	TRBV12-3/TRBV12-4	TGTGCCAGCAGTTTAAGGGGGGGTGAGCCCCAGCATTTT	CASSLRGGEPQHF
.	9	TRBJ1-2	.	TRBV29-1	TGCAGCGTTACCATGGGCTACACCTTC	CSVTMGYTF
.	12	TRBJ2-7	.	TRBV15	TGTGCCACCAGCAGACCCTACTACGAGCAGTACTTC	CATSRPYYEQYF
.	14	TRBJ2-5	.	TRBV5-4	TGTGCCAGCAGCACAGGACACCACCAAGAGACCCAGTACTTC	CASSTGHHQETQYF
.	13	TRBJ2-1	.	TRBV18	TGTGCCAGCTTGGACAACCTCTACAATGAGCAGTTCTTC	CASLDNLYNEQFF
.	14	TRBJ1-4	.	TRBV12-3/TRBV12-4	TGTGCCAGCAGTCGGCTCCCTCAGAGGGAAAAACTGTTTTTT	CASSRLPQREKLFF
TRBD1	16	TRBJ2-6	.	TRBV25-1	TGTGCCAGCACCTCTCGTGGGACAGGGGGTTTCAACGTCCTGACTTTC	CASTSRGTGGFNVLTF
TRBD1	16	TRBJ1-6	.	TRBV27	TGTGCCAGCAGAAGAAAAGGACAGGATTTAGGTTCACCCCTCCACTTT	CASRRKGQDLGSPLHF
.	14	TRBJ2-5	.	TRBV20-1	TGCAGTGCTAGTACAGGGATAGTACAAGAGACCCAGTACTTC	CSASTGIVQETQYF
.	13	TRBJ2-7	.	TRBV15	TGTGCCACCAGCAGACCCGGCGGATACGAGCAGTACTTC	CATSRPGGYEQYF
TRBD1	14	TRBJ2-3	.	TRBV29-1	TGCAGCGCCTTGGACAGGGGGTTTACAGATACGCAGTATTTT	CSALDRGFTDTQYF
TRBD1	15	TRBJ1-5	.	TRBV5-1	TGCGCCAGCAGCTTGGCCACAGGGGGGAATCAGCCCCAGCATTTT	CASSLATGGNQPQHF
TRBD1	15	TRBJ2-7	.	TRBV20-1	TGCAGTGCTAGCCTAGGGGGCGGCCCCCCCTACGAGCAGTACTTC	CSASLGGGPPYEQYF
.	15	TRBJ2-3	.	TRBV6-6	TGTGCCAGTTCTGGCGGGGGCTTGGGCACAGATACGCAGTATTTT	CASSGGGLGTDTQYF
.	17	TRBJ2-2	.	TRBV11-3	TGTGCCAGCAGCTTAGGTCCCGGTACGAAGAACACCGGGGAGCTGTTTTTT	CASSLGPGTKNTGELFF
.	14	TRBJ1-1	.	TRBV27	TGTGCCAGCAGTTTAGAGGGGATGAACACTGAAGCTTTCTTT	CASSLEGMNTEAFF
.	14	TRBJ2-1	.	TRBV2	TGTGCCAGCAGTATCTCGGGAGTGGGAAATGAGCAGTTCTTC	CASSISGVGNEQFF
.	14	TRBJ2-1	once	TRBV18	TGTGCCAGCTCACCACCGAGGGTAGGACACGAGCAGTTCTTC	CASSPPRVGHEQFF
.	13	TRBJ1-5	.	TRBV7-2	TGTGCCAGCGGAACCCGGACGGATCAGCCCCAGCATTTT	CASGTRTDQPQHF